This T cell receptor beta chain was captured in a study of molecular identifiers for immune sequencing clone quantification. TCRdb re-called the PCR reads with MiXCR, one entry per CDR3 protein. This sample has 88,000 or so distinct CDR3 sequences, with roughly a fifth found just once. This CDR3 is 16 amino acids long. V lost 5 bases and J lost 0; bases outside the gene matches: 5. Source material: naive CD8+ T cells from blood, with Jurkat cell RNA spiked in. Subset: FACS-sorted CD8+CD4-CCR7+CD45RA+ naive T cells. The chain recombines TRBV12-3 or TRBV12-4 with TRBJ2-1; 9 nucleotides agree with TRBD1. The receptor was derived from a human donor in good health. Some libraries in this study had Jurkat cell RNA spiked in. For the CDR3, the DNA is TGTGCCAGCAGTGGGCCGGGACAGGGCTCCTACAATGAGCAGTTCTTC. Protein product: CASSGPGQGSYNEQFF.